The 26 T cell receptor beta chains below come from one sample, sequenced in a study of blood T cell repertoires in COVID-19. The assay was immunoSEQ multiplex PCR, and TCRdb's table has in-frame clones only and misses some. The sample has approximately 58,000 clones, over 75% seen once. Sample: peripheral blood. These receptors were taken from a man between 60 and 75 years old with COVID-19, enrolled during active disease.

The rearrangement uses TRBV19 and TRBJ2-7; 8 bases line up with TRBD1. Germline loops: CDR1 LNHDA, CDR2 SQIVND (reference sequence). The CDR3 sequence is 14 residues long. V trimming: 5 bases; J trimming: 6 bases; junction bases outside the gene matches: 9. The CDR3 DNA is TGTGCCAGTAGTCCGTCTCCTCAGGGGGCCGAGCAGTACTTC. The encoded protein is CASSPSPQGAEQYF.

This clone was detected a few times. The rearrangement links TRBV7-8 to TRBJ2-3; D is possibly TRBD1 (6 bases). The germline V gene encodes CDR1 SGHVS and CDR2 FQNEAQ. Trimming removed 6 bases at V and 5 bases at J, with 9 bases between. This CDR3 spans 12 amino acids. The CDR3 DNA sequence: TGTGCCAGCAGTGGGGGCGGAGATACGCAGTATTTT. Its translation: CASSGGGDTQYF. Drawing the rest from reference TRBV7-8 and TRBJ2-3, the complete variable domain is GAGVSQSPRYKVAKRGQDVALRCDPISGHVSLFWYQQALGQGPEFLTYFQNEAQLDKSGLPSDRFFAERPEGSVSTLKIQRTQQEDSAVYLCASSGGGDTQYFGPGTRLTVL.

The chain recombines TRBV29-1 with TRBJ2-5; possible D gene TRBD1, 5 bases. V dropped 4 bases and J dropped 1 base, with 10 bases sitting between them. The CDR3 extends over 13 amino acids. The V gene's germline CDR1 is SQVTM and CDR2 ANQGSEA. CDR3 loop: CSVGDSRQETQYF. The DNA for the CDR3 is TGCAGCGTTGGCGACAGCCGCCAAGAGACCCAGTACTTC.

The gene calls are TRBV5-1 and TRBJ1-1; possibly TRBD1 for D (6 bases). V lost 4 bases to trimming and J lost 9 bases, with 13 bases between them. Germline lookup yields CDR1 SGHRS and CDR2 YFSETQ. The CDR3 extends over 12 amino acids. CDR3 in amino acids: CASSPDSGKAFF. CDR3 nucleotide sequence: TGCGCCAGCAGCCCGGACAGCGGGAAAGCTTTCTTT. Filled out from reference TRBV5-1 and TRBJ1-1, the complete variable domain reads KAGVTQTPRYLIKTRGQQVTLSCSPISGHRSVSWYQQTPGQGLQFLFEYFSETQRNKGNFPGRFSGRQFSNSRSEMNVSTLELGDSALYLCASSPDSGKAFFGQGTRLTVV.

V is TRBV5-1 and J is TRBJ2-7; the D is unclear. CDR1 and CDR2 from the germline V gene are SGHRS and YFSETQ. The CDR3 totals 15 residues. Trimming stripped 1 base from V and 0 bases from J, with 11 bases between. The CDR3 coding sequence is TGCGCCAGCAGCTTGAGCAGGTTTAGCTCCTACGAGCAGTACTTC. It yields the protein CASSLSRFSSYEQYF.

The rearrangement joins TRBV7-9 to TRBJ2-5, with 12 bases identical to TRBD2. With 4 bases clipped from V and 6 bases from J, the junction kept 9 bases outside the gene matches. Germline V gene sequence: CDR1 SEHNR, CDR2 FQNEAQ (reference sequence). This CDR3 is built from 16 residues. In DNA form, the CDR3 reads TGTGCCAGCAGCTCCGCTGGACTAGCGGGACTTAAGACCCAGTACTTC. It translates to CASSSAGLAGLKTQYF.

The genes are TRBV27 and TRBJ1-5; 8 bases map to TRBD1. The V and J ends lost 5 bases and 2 bases, in that order; junction bases with no gene match: 5. Looked up from germline, CDR1 is MNHEY and CDR2 is SMNVEV (reference sequence). This CDR3 spans 15 amino acids. The CDR3 DNA sequence: TGTGCCAGCAGTCAGGACAGGGCGGGCAATCAGCCCCAGCATTTT. The encoded protein is CASSQDRAGNQPQHF.

This sequence joins TRBV7-2 and TRBJ1-2, with a weak D call TRBD1 (5 bases). Trimming took 4 bases from V and 7 from J, leaving 16 bases between them. This CDR3 spans 14 amino acids. Looked up from germline, CDR1 is SGHTA and CDR2 is FQGNSA. This chain's CDR3 is CASSSPGGGSGYTF. Here the CDR3 DNA reads TGTGCCAGCAGCTCCCCCGGGGGGGGAAGTGGCTACACCTTC.

This sequence joins TRBV23-1 and TRBJ1-2; tentative D call: TRBD1 (6 bases). TRBV23-1 is known as an ORF, though its function is uncertain. Trimming stripped 8 bases from V and 1 base from J, with 23 bases between. There are 17 residues in the CDR3. DNA of the CDR3: TGCGCCAGCGGCCAGGGGTCCCAAACCGAGGTTAACTATGGCTACACCTTC. This codes for CASGQGSQTEVNYGYTF.

This sequence joins TRBV2 and TRBJ1-5; D unclear. Germline V gene lookup returns CDR1 SNHLY and CDR2 FYNNEI. The V end lost 6 bases, the J end lost 2 bases, and 14 bases lay between the germline ends. The CDR3 totals 15 residues. DNA of the CDR3: TGTGCCAGCAGCGAACAATCCCGGGGCAATCAGCCCCAGCATTTT. This sequence encodes CASSEQSRGNQPQHF.

This rearrangement joins TRBV11-2 to TRBJ1-3; D might be TRBD1 (6 bases). The CDR3 has 16 amino acids. V was pared by 4 bases and J by 0 bases, with 13 bases between. Germline loops: CDR1 SGHAT, CDR2 FQNNGV. The CDR3 sequence: CASSYIQGSSGNTIYF. CDR3 nucleotides: TGTGCCAGCAGCTACATTCAGGGGAGCTCTGGAAACACCATATATTTT.

The rearrangement links TRBV5-8 to TRBJ1-5, with 7 bases identical to TRBD1. The V and J ends lost 0 bases and 7 bases, in that order; junction bases with no gene match: 7. This CDR3 is built from 15 residues. CDR1 is SGHTS and CDR2 is YDEGEE in the germline V gene. The CDR3 bases are TGTGCCAGCAGCTTGGTCGGACAGGTCGGGCAGCCCCAGCATTTT. Encoded protein: CASSLVGQVGQPQHF.

This clone came up a few times. V usage is TRBV5-1 and J usage is TRBJ1-6, with TRBD1 matching 9 bases. Trimming at V came to 3 bases and at J to 8 bases, leaving 15 bases not matched to a gene. The CDR3 has 18 residues. Germline CDR1 reads SGHRS; CDR2 reads YFSETQ. This CDR3 reads CASSSRPGTGNLDSPLHF. CDR3 DNA sequence: TGCGCCAGCAGCTCGCGTCCCGGGACAGGGAATTTAGATTCACCCCTCCACTTT.

The chain uses TRBV6-5 and TRBJ2-7; a possible D gene is TRBD1 (5 bases). The CDR3 covers 15 residues. CDR1 is MNHEY, CDR2 SVGAGI, per germline. V lost 1 base, J lost 0 bases, and 10 bases lay in between. The CDR3 coding sequence is TGTGCCAGCAGTTACTTTCTAGGGGCCTCCTACGAGCAGTACTTC. It encodes CASSYFLGASYEQYF.

The V gene is TRBV6-5, the J gene TRBJ1-1, with D possibly being TRBD1 (5 bases). The V end was cut by 2 bases, the J end by 4 bases, with 8 bases between. The germline CDR1 and CDR2 sequences are MNHEY and SVGAGI. The CDR3 covers 13 residues. The CDR3 bases are TGTGCCAGCAGTTACGGAGACAGCACTGAAGCTTTCTTT. Its translation: CASSYGDSTEAFF.

The rearrangement uses TRBV24-1 and TRBJ2-3; 7 bases map to TRBD2. This CDR3 has 14 amino acids. In germline, CDR1 is KGHDR, CDR2 SFDVKD. V lost 6 bases to trimming and J lost 5 bases; unmatched junction nucleotides: 7. CDR3 region: CATSRRGGGDTQYF. CDR3 coding DNA: TGTGCCACCAGTCGTCGCGGCGGGGGAGATACGCAGTATTTT.

The chain employs TRBV9 and TRBJ1-4; 10 bases fit TRBD1. Germline CDR1 is SGDLS and CDR2 is YYNGEE. V shed 4 bases, J shed 5 bases, and the junction held 5 bases outside the gene matches. This CDR3 comprises 15 residues. The CDR3 sequence is CASSPRTGGNEKLFF. The CDR3 nucleotides are TGTGCCAGCAGCCCAAGGACAGGGGGAAATGAAAAACTGTTTTTT.

The gene calls are TRBV3-1 (or the pseudogene TRBV3-2) and TRBJ2-7; TRBD1 aligns across 7 bases. Per the germline V gene, CDR1 is LGHDT and CDR2 is YNNKEL (reference sequence). The CDR3 spans 16 residues. J was trimmed by 1 base and V by 3 bases; bases with no gene match: 9. The chain's CDR3 is CASSQITGARSYEQYF. The CDR3 nucleotides are TGTGCCAGCAGCCAGATAACAGGGGCGAGGTCCTACGAGCAGTACTTC.

The rearrangement uses TRBV19 and TRBJ1-6, with D perhaps TRBD1 (5 bases). Germline CDR1 reads LNHDA; CDR2 reads SQIVND (reference sequence). Between the trimmed V and J ends, which lost 1 base and 6 bases, there was a span of 13 bases. The CDR3 length is 16 residues. CDR3 sequence reads: CASSIGGGGTNSPLHF. The CDR3 DNA reads as TGTGCCAGTAGTATAGGCGGGGGAGGTACTAATTCACCCCTCCACTTT.

By share, this clone ranks as medium-sized (0.01 to 0.1%). This sequence joins TRBV24-1 and TRBJ2-7; a possible D gene is TRBD2 (6 bases). There are 16 residues in the CDR3. The ends were cut back, 1 base at V and 5 bases at J, with 17 bases in the middle. The germline gives CDR1 KGHDR, CDR2 SFDVKD. This chain's CDR3 is CATSDFGGKKGHEQYF. The CDR3 nucleotides read TGTGCCACCAGTGATTTCGGAGGGAAGAAAGGTCACGAGCAGTACTTC.

The chain combines TRBV15 with TRBJ1-1; a possible D gene is TRBD1 (6 bases). This CDR3 comprises 14 residues. Germline values: CDR1 LNHNV, CDR2 YYDKDF (reference sequence). Trimming shortened V by 5 bases and J by 2 bases, and 12 bases separated the two germline ends. The CDR3 DNA reads as TGTGCCACCAGCGTCCGGACAGCCAACACTGAAGCTTTCTTT. Translation: CATSVRTANTEAFF.

The chain combines TRBV6-5 with TRBJ2-7; D possibly corresponds to TRBD2 (6 bases). V lost 8 bases, J lost 5 bases, and 13 bases lay in between. Germline V CDR1 and CDR2: MNHEY, SVGAGI. CDR3 length: 12 residues. CDR3 nucleotides: TGTGCCAGCGCGGAGGGTACCCACGAGCAGTACTTC. Translation: CASAEGTHEQYF.

For the CDR3, the DNA is TGTGCCAGCAGCTTAGGAGCCTTCTACGAGCAGTACTTC. Encoded protein: CASSLGAFYEQYF. The J gene is TRBJ2-7, the V gene TRBV7-2; D is unresolved. Germline lookup yields CDR1 SGHTA and CDR2 FQGNSA. CDR3 size: 13 residues. V was clipped by 1 base and J by 3 bases, with 7 bases between them.

There are a few counts of this clone. The chain joins TRBV5-4 to TRBJ2-3; TRBD2 matches 9 bases. The V gene's germline CDR1 is SGHNT and CDR2 YYREEE (reference sequence). The CDR3 sequence is 16 residues long. With 0 bases clipped from V and 4 bases from J, the junction kept 6 bases outside the gene matches. The CDR3 here is CASSLAWRGGADTQYF. CDR3 bases: TGTGCCAGCAGCTTGGCCTGGCGGGGGGGCGCAGATACGCAGTATTTT.

This rearrangement joins TRBV7-8 to TRBJ1-4, with D maybe TRBD1 (5 bases). Per the germline V gene, CDR1 is SGHVS and CDR2 is FQNEAQ. The length of the CDR3 is 14 residues. Trimming cost V 5 bases and J 6 bases, with 13 bases left between them. The chain's CDR3 is CASSPDSGHEKLFF. In nucleotides, the CDR3 is TGTGCCAGCAGCCCAGACAGCGGGCATGAAAAACTGTTTTTT.

V and J are TRBV5-6 and TRBJ1-3, with D perhaps TRBD1 (5 bases). This CDR3 contains 14 residues. CDR1 is SGHDT and CDR2 is YYEEEE in the germline V gene. Trimming removed 0 bases at V and 4 bases at J, with 8 bases between. This CDR3 is CASSLGGKGNTIYF. The CDR3 DNA is TGTGCCAGCAGCTTGGGGGGCAAAGGAAACACCATATATTTT.